This T cell receptor (beta chain) was identified in a study of T cells after yellow fever vaccination. It was through 5'RACE template switching that TCR cDNA was made, with a universal primer site and UMIs added. Each CDR3 protein gets one entry after TCRdb re-called the 5' RACE reads with MiXCR. The sample contains 250,000 or so distinct CDR3 sequences, about 3.5% of which appear only once. Findings and caveats of the study: Abundant clonotypes from the bulk population could contaminate FACS-sorted repertoires. The study found a weaker secondary response that peaked faster, day 5 versus 15. Primary-vaccination clones mostly resurfaced post-booster (96% CD4, approximately 90% CD8).

Ten or more counts support this clonotype. Its antigen is unidentified. V was trimmed by 4 bases and J by 4 bases, leaving 8 bases between them. The CDR3 is 13 amino acids. Germline CDR1 is ENHRY and CDR2 is SYGVKD. V and J are TRBV10-3 and TRBJ2-1, with D tentatively TRBD1 (5 bases). The receptor was derived from a man younger than 35 who received the YFV17D yellow fever vaccine. The material sequenced was PBMCs, taken 15 days after the yellow fever booster vaccination. As DNA, the CDR3 is TGTGCCATCAGTGGTCAGGGATACAATGAGCAGTTCTTC. This codes for CAISGQGYNEQFF.